This T cell receptor beta chain derives from a study of CD4 T cells in relation to SARS-CoV-2 and coronaviruses. The unexposed donors gave CD4+ T cells in about 2011-2019, prior to COVID-19. CD4+ T cells were isolated from the cells after more than 8 days of culture. Testing used SARS-CoV-2 S/N and four cold-coronavirus spikes on unexposed-donor CD4+ T cells, cells permitting. Each well had 2 million to 2.5 million PBMCs in around 5.3% human AB serum with IL-2. Sequencing used immunoSEQ multiplex PCR; TCRdb keeps in-frame clones, though not all of them. The sample includes 15,000 or so clones, approximately 81% of them seen just once. Of note for this clone: As yet, its antigen is unknown.

The CDR3 length is 16 residues. Trimming left V 2 bases short and J 6 bases short, with 14 bases between. Per the germline V gene, CDR1 is KGHSH and CDR2 is LQKENI. This TCR was recovered from a human donor in good health. The sequenced material came from CD4+ T cells from PBMCs, cultured in vitro. The genes are TRBV18 and TRBJ1-6; D is uncertain. In DNA form, the CDR3 reads TGTGCCAGCTCACCATCCCCTAGGACCGGTAATTCACCCCTCCACTTT. Its translation is CASSPSPRTGNSPLHF.